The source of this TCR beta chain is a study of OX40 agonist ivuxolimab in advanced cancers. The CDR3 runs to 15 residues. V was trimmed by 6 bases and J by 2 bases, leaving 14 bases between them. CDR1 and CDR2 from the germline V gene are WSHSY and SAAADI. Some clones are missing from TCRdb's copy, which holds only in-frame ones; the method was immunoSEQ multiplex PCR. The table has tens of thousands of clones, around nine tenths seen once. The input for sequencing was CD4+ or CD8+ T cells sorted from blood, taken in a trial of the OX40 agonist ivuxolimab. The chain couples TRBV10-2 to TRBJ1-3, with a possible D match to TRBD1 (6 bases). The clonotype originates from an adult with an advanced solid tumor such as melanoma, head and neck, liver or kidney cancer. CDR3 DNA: TGCGCCAGCAGCCGGGAGGGGGGGCCTGGAAACACCATATATTTT. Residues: CASSREGGPGNTIYF.